This T cell receptor (beta chain) was profiled in a study of identical twins. Comments on this clonotype: Its target is unknown.

CDR1 is MNHNS and CDR2 is SASEGT in the germline V gene. This CDR3 has 14 amino acids. The ends were cut back, 9 bases at V and 0 bases at J, with 11 bases in the middle. Findings of the study overall: Model-predicted out-of-frame TCR alpha sharing fell below observed values in monozygotic twins.

Template switching (which added a universal primer site) was used, and cDNA carried unique molecular identifiers. TCRdb re-analysed the 5' RACE reads in MiXCR, keeping a single row per CDR3 protein. The data show some 1,700,000 distinct CDR3 sequences, with about 32% seen just once and 0.25% to 0.3% held by the top ten. J is TRBJ1-4 and V is TRBV6-1; weak D call: TRBD1 (5 bases). The sample consisted of cord blood. This TCR derives from a newborn girl in good health. The CDR3 DNA reads TGTGCCAGTCGTCGACAGCCAACTAATGAAAAACTGTTTTTT. Protein sequence: CASRRQPTNEKLFF.